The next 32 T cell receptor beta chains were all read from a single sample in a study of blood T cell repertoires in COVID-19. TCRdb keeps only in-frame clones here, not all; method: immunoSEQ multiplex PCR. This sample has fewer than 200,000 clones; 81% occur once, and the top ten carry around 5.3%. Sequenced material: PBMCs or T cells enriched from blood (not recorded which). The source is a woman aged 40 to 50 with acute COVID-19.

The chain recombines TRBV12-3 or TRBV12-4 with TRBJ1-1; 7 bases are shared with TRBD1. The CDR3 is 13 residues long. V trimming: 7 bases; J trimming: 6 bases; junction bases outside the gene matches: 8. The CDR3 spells CASTPGQRAEAFF. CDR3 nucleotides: TGTGCCAGCACCCCGGGACAGAGGGCTGAAGCTTTCTTT.

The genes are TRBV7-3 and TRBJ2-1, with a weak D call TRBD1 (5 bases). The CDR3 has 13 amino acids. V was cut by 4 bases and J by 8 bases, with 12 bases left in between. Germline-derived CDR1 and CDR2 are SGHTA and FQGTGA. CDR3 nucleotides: TGTGCCAGCAGCTCCTCGAAAGGGGATGAGCAGTTCTTC. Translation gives CASSSSKGDEQFF.

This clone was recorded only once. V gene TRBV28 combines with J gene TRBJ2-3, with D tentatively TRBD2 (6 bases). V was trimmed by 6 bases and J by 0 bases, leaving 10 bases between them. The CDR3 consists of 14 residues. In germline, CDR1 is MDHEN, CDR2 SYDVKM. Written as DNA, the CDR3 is TGTGCCAGCAGCCCCAGCGGGAGCACAGATACGCAGTATTTT. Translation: CASSPSGSTDTQYF.

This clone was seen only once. The CDR3 region has the DNA TGTGCCAGCAGCGGGAGGACAGGAGATACGCAGTATTTT. Translating gives CASSGRTGDTQYF. The chain carries TRBV9 and TRBJ2-3, with 7 bases aligning to TRBD1. The CDR3 is made up of 13 amino acids. The germline gives CDR1 SGDLS, CDR2 YYNGEE. V trimming: 3 bases; J trimming: 5 bases; junction bases outside the gene matches: 3.

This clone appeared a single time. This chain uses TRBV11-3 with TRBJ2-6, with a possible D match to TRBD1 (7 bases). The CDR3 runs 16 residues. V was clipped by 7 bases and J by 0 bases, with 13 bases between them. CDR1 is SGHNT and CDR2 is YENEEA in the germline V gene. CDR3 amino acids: CASKEGAISGANVLTF. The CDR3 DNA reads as TGTGCCAGCAAGGAGGGGGCGATCTCTGGGGCCAACGTCCTGACTTTC. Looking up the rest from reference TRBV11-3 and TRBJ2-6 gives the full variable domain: EAGVVQSPRYKIIEKKQPVAFWCNPISGHNTLYWYLQNLGQGPELLIRYENEEAVDDSQLPKDRFSAERLKGVDSTLKIQPAELGDSAVYLCASKEGAISGANVLTFGAGSRLTVL.

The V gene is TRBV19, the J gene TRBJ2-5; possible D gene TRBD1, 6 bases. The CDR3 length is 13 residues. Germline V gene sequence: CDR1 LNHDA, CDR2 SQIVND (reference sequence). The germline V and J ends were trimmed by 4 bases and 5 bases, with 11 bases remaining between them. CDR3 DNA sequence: TGTGCCAGTAGTACTACAGGGATTGAGACCCAGTACTTC. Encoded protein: CASSTTGIETQYF. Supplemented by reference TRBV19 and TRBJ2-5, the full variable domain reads DGGITQSPKYLFRKEGQNVTLSCEQNLNHDAMYWYRQDPGQGLRLIYYSQIVNDFQKGDIAEGYSVSREKKESFPLTVTSAQKNPTAFYLCASSTTGIETQYFGPGTRLLVL.

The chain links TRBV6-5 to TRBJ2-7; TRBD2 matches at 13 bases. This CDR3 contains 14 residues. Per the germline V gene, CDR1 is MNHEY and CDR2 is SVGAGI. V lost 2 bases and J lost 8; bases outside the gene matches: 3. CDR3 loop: CASSYGLAGAQQYF. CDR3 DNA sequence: TGTGCCAGCAGTTACGGACTAGCGGGAGCCCAGCAGTACTTC.

CDR3 residues: CATSSAEDTQYF. CDR3 DNA: TGTGCCACCAGCAGCGCGGAAGATACGCAGTATTTT. The genes are TRBV15 and TRBJ2-3; no clear D gene. V dropped 3 bases and J dropped 5 bases, with 6 bases sitting between them. The germline gives CDR1 LNHNV, CDR2 YYDKDF (reference sequence). This CDR3 region has 12 residues.

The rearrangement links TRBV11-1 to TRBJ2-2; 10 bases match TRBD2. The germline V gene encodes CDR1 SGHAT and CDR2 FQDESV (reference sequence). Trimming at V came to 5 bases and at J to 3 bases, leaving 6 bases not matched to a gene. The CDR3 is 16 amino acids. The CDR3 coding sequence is TGTGCCAGCAGCCCTGGACTAGCGGAGTACACCGGGGAGCTGTTTTTT. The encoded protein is CASSPGLAEYTGELFF.

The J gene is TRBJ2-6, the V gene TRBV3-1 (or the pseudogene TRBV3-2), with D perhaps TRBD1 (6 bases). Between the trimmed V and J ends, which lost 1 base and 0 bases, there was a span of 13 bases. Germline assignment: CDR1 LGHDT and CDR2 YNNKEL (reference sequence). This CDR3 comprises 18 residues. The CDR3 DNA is TGTGCCAGCAGCCAAGGGGCAGGGGCCGGCTCTGGGGCCAACGTCCTGACTTTC. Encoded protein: CASSQGAGAGSGANVLTF.

Here the CDR3 reads CASSIDLTGRETQYF. As DNA, the CDR3 is TGTGCCAGTAGTATAGATCTGACAGGGCGGGAGACCCAGTACTTC. J is TRBJ2-5 and V is TRBV19, with 7 bases identical to TRBD1. Germline assignment: CDR1 LNHDA and CDR2 SQIVND (reference sequence). V lost 0 bases, J lost 5 bases, and 6 bases stayed unmatched. The CDR3 is made up of 15 amino acids.

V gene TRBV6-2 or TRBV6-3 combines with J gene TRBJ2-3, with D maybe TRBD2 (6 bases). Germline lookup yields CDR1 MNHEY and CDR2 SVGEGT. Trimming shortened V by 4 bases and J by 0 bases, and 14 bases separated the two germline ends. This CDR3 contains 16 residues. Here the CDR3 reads CASSSDGSPSTDTQYF. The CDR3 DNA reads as TGTGCCAGCAGTTCTGACGGGAGTCCCAGCACAGATACGCAGTATTTT.

The CDR3 DNA follows: TGTGCCAGCAGCCCCGCCGGGTCCTACGAGCAGTACTTC. Protein sequence: CASSPAGSYEQYF. The chain has TRBV7-9 and TRBJ2-7, with no clear D. V lost 5 bases and J 1 base, leaving 9 bases between the germline ends. The CDR3 has 13 amino acids. Germline CDR1 SEHNR, CDR2 FQNEAQ (reference sequence).

In DNA form, the CDR3 reads TGTGCCATCAGGGGTCTAGGCGGGGAGCTGTTTTTT. Amino acids: CAIRGLGGELFF. J is TRBJ2-2 and V is TRBV10-3; D call uncertain. Per germline, CDR1 ENHRY and CDR2 SYGVKD. The V end lost 6 bases, the J end lost 7 bases, and 9 bases lay between the germline ends. CDR3 length: 12 residues.

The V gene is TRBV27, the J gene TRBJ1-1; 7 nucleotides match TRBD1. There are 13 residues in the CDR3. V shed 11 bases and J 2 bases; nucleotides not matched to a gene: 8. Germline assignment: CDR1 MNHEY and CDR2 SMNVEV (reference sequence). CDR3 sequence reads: CAVWDSLNTEAFF. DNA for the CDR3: TGTGCCGTTTGGGACAGCTTAAACACTGAAGCTTTCTTT.

This CDR3 reads CASSREPSSGANVLTF. As DNA, the CDR3 is TGTGCCAGCAGCCGGGAGCCAAGCTCTGGGGCCAACGTCCTGACTTTC. This chain connects TRBV3-1 (or the pseudogene TRBV3-2) to TRBJ2-6, with D maybe TRBD2 (5 bases). V gave up 4 bases and J gave up 0 bases, with 10 bases separating them. Germline CDR1 and CDR2: LGHDT and YNNKEL (reference sequence). The CDR3 totals 16 residues.

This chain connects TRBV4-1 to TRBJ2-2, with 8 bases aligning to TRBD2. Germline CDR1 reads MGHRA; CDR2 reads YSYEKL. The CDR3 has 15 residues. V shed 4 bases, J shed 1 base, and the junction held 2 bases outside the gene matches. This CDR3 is CASSLSGGNTGELFF. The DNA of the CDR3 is TGCGCCAGCAGCCTCAGCGGGGGGAACACCGGGGAGCTGTTTTTT.

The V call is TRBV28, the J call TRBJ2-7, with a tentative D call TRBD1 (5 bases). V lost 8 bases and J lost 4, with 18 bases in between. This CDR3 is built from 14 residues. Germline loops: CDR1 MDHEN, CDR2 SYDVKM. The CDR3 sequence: CASGQGSGPYEQYV. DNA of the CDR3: TGTGCCAGCGGCCAGGGATCAGGCCCGTACGAGCAGTACGTC.

In DNA form, the CDR3 reads TGTGCCAGCAGCCAAGAACCGGGGATCTACGAGCAGTACTTC. Protein product: CASSQEPGIYEQYF. J is TRBJ2-7 and V is TRBV4-2; D perhaps matches TRBD2 (5 bases). Trimming cost V 0 bases and J 3 bases, with 9 bases left between them. Germline V gene sequence: CDR1 LGHNA, CDR2 YNFKEQ. There are 14 residues in the CDR3.

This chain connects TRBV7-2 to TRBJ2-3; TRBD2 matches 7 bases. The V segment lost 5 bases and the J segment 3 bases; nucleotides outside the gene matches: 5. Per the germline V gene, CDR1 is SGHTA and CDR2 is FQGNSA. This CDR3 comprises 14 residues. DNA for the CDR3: TGTGCCAGCAGCCTACTAGCGCCTACAGATACGCAGTATTTT. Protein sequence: CASSLLAPTDTQYF.

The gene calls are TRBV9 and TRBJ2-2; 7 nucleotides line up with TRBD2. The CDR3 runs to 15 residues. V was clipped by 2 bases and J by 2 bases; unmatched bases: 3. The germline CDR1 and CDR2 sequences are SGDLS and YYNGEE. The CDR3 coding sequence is TGTGCCAGCAGCGTCAGCGGGGATAACACCGGGGAGCTGTTTTTT. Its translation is CASSVSGDNTGELFF.

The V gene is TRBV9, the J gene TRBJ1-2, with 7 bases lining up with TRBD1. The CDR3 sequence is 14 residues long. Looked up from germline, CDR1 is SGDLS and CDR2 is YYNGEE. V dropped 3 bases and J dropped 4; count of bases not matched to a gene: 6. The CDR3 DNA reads TGTGCCAGCAGCGCGGGACAGACTTCCTATGGCTACACCTTC. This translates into CASSAGQTSYGYTF.

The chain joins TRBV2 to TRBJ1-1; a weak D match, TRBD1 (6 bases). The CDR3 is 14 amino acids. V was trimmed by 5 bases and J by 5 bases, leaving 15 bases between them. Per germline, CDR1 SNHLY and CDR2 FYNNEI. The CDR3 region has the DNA TGTGCCAGCAGTCAGGGAGGGGGAGGAACTGAAGCTTTCTTT. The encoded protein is CASSQGGGGTEAFF.

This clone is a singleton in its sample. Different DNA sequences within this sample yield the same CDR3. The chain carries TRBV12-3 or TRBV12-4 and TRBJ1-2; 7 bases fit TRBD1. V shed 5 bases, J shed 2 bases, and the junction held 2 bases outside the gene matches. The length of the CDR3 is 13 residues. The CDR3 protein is CASSRQGNYGYTF. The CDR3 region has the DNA TGTGCCAGCAGTCGACAGGGAAACTATGGCTACACCTTC.

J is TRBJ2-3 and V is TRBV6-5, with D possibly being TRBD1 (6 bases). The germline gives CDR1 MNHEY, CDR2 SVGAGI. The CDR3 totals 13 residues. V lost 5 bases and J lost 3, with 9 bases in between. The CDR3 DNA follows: TGTGCCAGCAGTCAACAGGGAACAGATACGCAGTATTTT. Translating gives CASSQQGTDTQYF.

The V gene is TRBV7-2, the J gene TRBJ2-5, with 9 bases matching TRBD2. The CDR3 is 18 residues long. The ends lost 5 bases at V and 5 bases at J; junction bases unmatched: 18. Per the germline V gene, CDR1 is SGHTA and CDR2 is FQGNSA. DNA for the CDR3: TGTGCCAGCAGCCCCCGGGGTGCGGGAGGGCCGGAATTCGAGACCCAGTACTTC. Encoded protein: CASSPRGAGGPEFETQYF.

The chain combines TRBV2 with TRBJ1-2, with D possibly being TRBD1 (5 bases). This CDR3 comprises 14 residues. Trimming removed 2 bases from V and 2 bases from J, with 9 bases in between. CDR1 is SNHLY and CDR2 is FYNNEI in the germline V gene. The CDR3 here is CASSERGGNYGYTF. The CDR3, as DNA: TGTGCCAGCAGTGAAAGGGGCGGCAACTATGGCTACACCTTC. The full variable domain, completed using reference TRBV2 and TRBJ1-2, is EPEVTQTPSHQVTQMGQEVILRCVPISNHLYFYWYRQILGQKVEFLVSFYNNEISEKSEIFDDQFSVERPDGSNFTLKIRSTKLEDSAMYFCASSERGGNYGYTFGSGTRLTVV.

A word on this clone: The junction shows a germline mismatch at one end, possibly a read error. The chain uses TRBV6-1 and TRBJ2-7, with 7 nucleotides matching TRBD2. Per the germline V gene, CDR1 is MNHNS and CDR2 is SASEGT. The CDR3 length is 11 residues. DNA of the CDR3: TGTGCCAGCAGTGAACTAGCGGCTCTTCACTTC. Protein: CASSELAALHF.

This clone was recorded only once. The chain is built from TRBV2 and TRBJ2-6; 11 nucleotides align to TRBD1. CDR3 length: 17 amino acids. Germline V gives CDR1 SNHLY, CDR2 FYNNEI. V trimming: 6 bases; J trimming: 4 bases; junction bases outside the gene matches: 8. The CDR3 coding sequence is TGTGCCAGCAGCCCGGGACAGGGGGTGGTCGGGGCCAACGTCCTGACTTTC. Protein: CASSPGQGVVGANVLTF.

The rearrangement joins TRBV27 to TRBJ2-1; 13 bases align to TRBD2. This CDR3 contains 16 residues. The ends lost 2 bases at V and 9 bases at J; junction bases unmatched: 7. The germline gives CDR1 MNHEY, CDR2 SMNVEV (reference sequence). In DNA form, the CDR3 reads TGTGCCAGCAGTTTACTAGGACTAGCGGGAGCCAGTGAGCAGTTCTTC. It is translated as CASSLLGLAGASEQFF.

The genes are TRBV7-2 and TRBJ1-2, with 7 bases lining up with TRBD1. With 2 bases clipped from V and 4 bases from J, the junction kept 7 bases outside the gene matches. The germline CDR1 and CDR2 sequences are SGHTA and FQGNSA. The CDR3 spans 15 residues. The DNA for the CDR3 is TGTGCCAGCAGCTTATCCAAGGGGGCTTTCTATGGCTACACCTTC. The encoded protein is CASSLSKGAFYGYTF.

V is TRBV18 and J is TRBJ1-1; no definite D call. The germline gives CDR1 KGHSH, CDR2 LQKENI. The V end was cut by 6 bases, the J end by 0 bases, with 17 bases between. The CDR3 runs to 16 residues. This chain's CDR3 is CASSERSNGMNTEAFF. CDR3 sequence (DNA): TGTGCCAGCTCGGAACGGAGTAATGGAATGAACACTGAAGCTTTCTTT.